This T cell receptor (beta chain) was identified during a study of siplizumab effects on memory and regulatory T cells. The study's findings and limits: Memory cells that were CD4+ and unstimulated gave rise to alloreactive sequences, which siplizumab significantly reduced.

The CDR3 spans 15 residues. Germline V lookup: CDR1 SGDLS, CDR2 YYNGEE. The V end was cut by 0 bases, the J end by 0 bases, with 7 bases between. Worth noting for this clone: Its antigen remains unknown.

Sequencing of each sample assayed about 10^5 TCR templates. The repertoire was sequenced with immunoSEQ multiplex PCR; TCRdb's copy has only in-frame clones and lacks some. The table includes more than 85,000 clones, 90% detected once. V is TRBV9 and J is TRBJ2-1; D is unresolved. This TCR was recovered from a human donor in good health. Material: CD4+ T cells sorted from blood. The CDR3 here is CASSVDISSYNEQFF. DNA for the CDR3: TGTGCCAGCAGCGTAGATATAAGCTCCTACAATGAGCAGTTCTTC.